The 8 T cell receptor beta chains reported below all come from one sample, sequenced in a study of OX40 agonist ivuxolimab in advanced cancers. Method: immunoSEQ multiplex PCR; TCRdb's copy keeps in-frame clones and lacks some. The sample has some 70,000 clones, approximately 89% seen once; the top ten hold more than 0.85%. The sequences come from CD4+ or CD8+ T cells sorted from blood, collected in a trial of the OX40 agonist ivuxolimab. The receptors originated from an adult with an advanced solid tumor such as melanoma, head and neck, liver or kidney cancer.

The CDR3 DNA reads as TGTGCCAGCAGCCCGGAATCCTTGATGGCAGATACGCAGTATTTT. Translation gives CASSPESLMADTQYF. The chain joins TRBV4-2 to TRBJ2-3; D gene unclear. The V gene's germline CDR1 is LGHNA and CDR2 YNFKEQ. V was pared by 4 bases and J by 4 bases, with 15 bases between. The CDR3 length is 15 residues.

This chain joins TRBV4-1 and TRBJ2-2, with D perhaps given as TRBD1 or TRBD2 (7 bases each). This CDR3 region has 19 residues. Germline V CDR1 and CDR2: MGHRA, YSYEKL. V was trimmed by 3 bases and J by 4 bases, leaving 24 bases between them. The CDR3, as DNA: TGCGCCAGCAGCCATCTAAGAATGGGGGCAGGGGGGGTCACCGGGGAGCTGTTTTTT. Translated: CASSHLRMGAGGVTGELFF.

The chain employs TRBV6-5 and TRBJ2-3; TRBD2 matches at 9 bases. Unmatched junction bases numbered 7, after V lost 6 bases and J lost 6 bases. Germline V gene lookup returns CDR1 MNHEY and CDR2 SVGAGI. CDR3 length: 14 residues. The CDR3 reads CASRSGGIPDTQYF. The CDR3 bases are TGTGCCAGCAGGAGCGGGGGGATACCTGATACGCAGTATTTT.

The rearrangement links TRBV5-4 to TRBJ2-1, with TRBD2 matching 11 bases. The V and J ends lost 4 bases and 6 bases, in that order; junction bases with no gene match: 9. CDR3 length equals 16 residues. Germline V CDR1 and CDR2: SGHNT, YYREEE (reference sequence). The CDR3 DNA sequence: TGTGCCAGCAGCGCGGATCTAGCGGGAGGCCCCAATGAGCAGTTCTTC. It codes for CASSADLAGGPNEQFF.

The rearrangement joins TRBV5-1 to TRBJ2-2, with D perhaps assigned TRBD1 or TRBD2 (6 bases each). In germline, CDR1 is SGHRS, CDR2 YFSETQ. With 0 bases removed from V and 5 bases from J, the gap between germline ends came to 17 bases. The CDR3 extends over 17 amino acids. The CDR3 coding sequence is TGCGCCAGCAGCTTGGAAGTTACCGGGGGCCTGACCGGGGAGCTGTTTTTT. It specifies CASSLEVTGGLTGELFF.

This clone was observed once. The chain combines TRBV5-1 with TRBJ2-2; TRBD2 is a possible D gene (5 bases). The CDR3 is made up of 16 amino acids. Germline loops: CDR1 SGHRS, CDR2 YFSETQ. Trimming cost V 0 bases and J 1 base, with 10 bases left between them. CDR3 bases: TGCGCCAGCAGCTTGGTCCTAGCCGTGAACACCGGGGAGCTGTTTTTT. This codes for CASSLVLAVNTGELFF.

CDR3 amino acids: CASSSLAGNSRNEQFF. CDR3 nucleotides: TGTGCCAGCAGTTCCCTAGCGGGGAATTCGAGGAATGAGCAGTTCTTC. The rearrangement uses TRBV28 and TRBJ2-1; 9 bases line up with TRBD2. With 4 bases clipped from V and 7 bases from J, the junction kept 11 bases outside the gene matches. CDR3 size: 16 residues. Germline-derived CDR1 and CDR2 are MDHEN and SYDVKM.

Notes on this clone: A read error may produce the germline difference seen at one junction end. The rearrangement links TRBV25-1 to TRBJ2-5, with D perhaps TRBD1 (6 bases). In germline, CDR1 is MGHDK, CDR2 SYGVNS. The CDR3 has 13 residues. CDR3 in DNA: TGTGCCAGCAGTGAACCAGGGGTAGAGGCCCAGTACTTC. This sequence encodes CASSEPGVEAQYF.